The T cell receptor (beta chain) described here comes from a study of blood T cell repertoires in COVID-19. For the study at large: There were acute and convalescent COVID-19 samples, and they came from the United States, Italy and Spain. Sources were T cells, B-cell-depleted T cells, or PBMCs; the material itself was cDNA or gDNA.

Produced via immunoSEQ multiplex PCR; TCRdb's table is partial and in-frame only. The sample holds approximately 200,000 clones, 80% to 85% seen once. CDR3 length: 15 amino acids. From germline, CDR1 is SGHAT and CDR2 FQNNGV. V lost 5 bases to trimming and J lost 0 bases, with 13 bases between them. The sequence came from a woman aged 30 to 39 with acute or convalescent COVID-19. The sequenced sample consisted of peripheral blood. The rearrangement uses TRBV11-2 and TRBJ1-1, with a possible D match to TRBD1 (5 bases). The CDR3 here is CASSTRVDMNTEAFF. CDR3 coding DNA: TGTGCCAGCAGCACCAGGGTAGATATGAACACTGAAGCTTTCTTT.